The rows below give T cell receptor beta chains drawn from one sample of a study of T cell responses to AZD1222 COVID-19 vaccine. Produced via immunoSEQ multiplex PCR; TCRdb's table is partial and in-frame only. Of tens of thousands of clones in the sample, 85% to 90% are singletons; the top ten hold approximately 19%. Sample: peripheral blood, taken on day 0 of AZD1222 vaccination. The origin of the receptors is an adult in good health. CDR3s include the opening cysteine and the closing phenylalanine or tryptophan. Fields, in order: D gene, clone size, V gene, J gene, CDR3 protein, CDR3 DNA. D genes are given only for firm matches. Size is stated for part of the rows, as once, few or many counts, or as a class when the clone is expanded.

d_call: NA; clone_size: NA; v_call: TRBV11-2; j_call: TRBJ1-3; cdr3_aa: CASSLRAGRNTIYF; cdr3_nt: TGTGCCAGCAGCCTAAGAGCGGGGCGAAACACCATATATTTT
d_call: TRBD2; clone_size: NA; v_call: TRBV6-5; j_call: TRBJ2-1; cdr3_aa: CASQTSGGPYNEQFF; cdr3_nt: TGTGCCAGTCAAACTAGCGGGGGGCCCTACAATGAGCAGTTCTTC
d_call: NA; clone_size: NA; v_call: TRBV5-6; j_call: TRBJ1-1; cdr3_aa: CASSLIGTEAFF; cdr3_nt: TGTGCCAGCAGCTTGATCGGTACTGAAGCTTTCTTT
d_call: NA; clone_size: NA; v_call: TRBV12-3/TRBV12-4; j_call: TRBJ1-5; cdr3_aa: CASVRSSGQPQHF; cdr3_nt: TGTGCCAGCGTTCGTTCCTCGGGCCAGCCCCAGCATTTT
d_call: NA; clone_size: NA; v_call: TRBV3-1/TRBV3-2; j_call: TRBJ1-1; cdr3_aa: CASSQVSGSGEAFF; cdr3_nt: TGTGCCAGCAGCCAAGTGTCAGGGTCAGGTGAAGCTTTCTTT
d_call: NA; clone_size: NA; v_call: TRBV30; j_call: TRBJ1-1; cdr3_aa: CAWSARGEAFF; cdr3_nt: TGTGCCTGGAGTGCTCGGGGAGAAGCTTTCTTT
d_call: NA; clone_size: NA; v_call: TRBV6-6; j_call: TRBJ1-6; cdr3_aa: CASSYFRQNNSPLHF; cdr3_nt: TGTGCCAGCAGTTACTTCAGACAGAATAATTCACCCCTCCACTTT
d_call: NA; clone_size: NA; v_call: TRBV9; j_call: TRBJ2-7; cdr3_aa: CASSVFGASYEQYF; cdr3_nt: TGTGCCAGCAGCGTATTTGGGGCATCCTACGAGCAGTACTTC
d_call: TRBD1; clone_size: NA; v_call: TRBV6-5; j_call: TRBJ1-6; cdr3_aa: CASSYRRQGKGSPLHF; cdr3_nt: TGTGCCAGCAGTTACCGCAGACAGGGAAAGGGTTCACCCCTCCACTTT
d_call: TRBD2; clone_size: NA; v_call: TRBV6-5; j_call: TRBJ2-2; cdr3_aa: CASRGLADTGELFF; cdr3_nt: TGTGCCAGCAGGGGACTAGCGGACACCGGGGAGCTGTTTTTT
d_call: NA; clone_size: NA; v_call: TRBV3-1/TRBV3-2; j_call: TRBJ1-3; cdr3_aa: CASSPARNLGNTIYF; cdr3_nt: TGTGCCAGCAGCCCGGCCCGAAACCTTGGGAACACCATATATTTT
d_call: NA; clone_size: NA; v_call: TRBV30; j_call: TRBJ1-2; cdr3_aa: CAGPGGYTF; cdr3_nt: TGTGCCGGGCCGGGGGGCTACACCTTC
d_call: TRBD1; clone_size: NA; v_call: TRBV9; j_call: TRBJ1-6; cdr3_aa: CASSALDRVSPLHF; cdr3_nt: TGTGCCAGCAGCGCCCTAGACAGGGTTTCACCCCTCCACTTT
d_call: NA; clone_size: NA; v_call: TRBV18; j_call: TRBJ1-1; cdr3_aa: CASSPKGNEAFF; cdr3_nt: TGTGCCAGCTCACCGAAGGGTAATGAAGCTTTCTTT
d_call: NA; clone_size: NA; v_call: TRBV5-1; j_call: TRBJ1-2; cdr3_aa: CASSPSGELGYTF; cdr3_nt: TGCGCCAGCAGCCCCTCGGGCGAGTTGGGCTACACCTTC
d_call: NA; clone_size: NA; v_call: TRBV2; j_call: TRBJ1-6; cdr3_aa: CASKVQLSSYNSPLHF; cdr3_nt: TGTGCCAGCAAGGTACAGCTAAGCTCCTATAATTCACCCCTCCACTTT
d_call: NA; clone_size: NA; v_call: TRBV10-3; j_call: TRBJ1-6; cdr3_aa: CAISDKTGENSPLHF; cdr3_nt: TGTGCCATCAGTGATAAGACAGGAGAAAATTCACCCCTCCACTTT
d_call: TRBD1; clone_size: NA; v_call: TRBV29-1; j_call: TRBJ2-2; cdr3_aa: CSVYGQAGELFF; cdr3_nt: TGCAGCGTTTACGGACAGGCCGGGGAGCTGTTTTTT
d_call: NA; clone_size: NA; v_call: TRBV14; j_call: TRBJ1-1; cdr3_aa: CASSQVLGRTNTEAFF; cdr3_nt: TGTGCCAGCAGCCAAGTCTTAGGTAGGACGAACACTGAAGCTTTCTTT
d_call: NA; clone_size: NA; v_call: TRBV27; j_call: TRBJ1-3; cdr3_aa: CASSLSAGYSGNTIYF; cdr3_nt: TGTGCCAGCAGTTTATCGGCAGGGTACTCTGGAAACACCATATATTTT
d_call: TRBD2; clone_size: NA; v_call: TRBV6-5; j_call: TRBJ2-1; cdr3_aa: CASSRDYRGNEQFF; cdr3_nt: TGTGCCAGCAGTCGGGACTATCGGGGGAATGAGCAGTTCTTC
d_call: TRBD1; clone_size: NA; v_call: TRBV28; j_call: TRBJ1-2; cdr3_aa: CASSPGQGALYGYTF; cdr3_nt: TGTGCCAGCAGCCCAGGACAGGGGGCACTCTATGGCTACACCTTC
d_call: TRBD1; clone_size: NA; v_call: TRBV10-3; j_call: TRBJ1-2; cdr3_aa: CAISTTGIGYTF; cdr3_nt: TGTGCCATCAGTACGACAGGGATTGGCTACACCTTC
d_call: NA; clone_size: NA; v_call: TRBV20-1; j_call: TRBJ2-3; cdr3_aa: CSARAYGSQYF; cdr3_nt: TGCAGTGCTAGGGCCTACGGGAGCCAGTATTTT
d_call: NA; clone_size: NA; v_call: TRBV11-2; j_call: TRBJ2-2; cdr3_aa: CASSQLAQGGGELFF; cdr3_nt: TGTGCCAGCAGTCAGCTCGCACAGGGTGGCGGGGAGCTGTTTTTT
d_call: TRBD1; clone_size: NA; v_call: TRBV6-5; j_call: TRBJ1-2; cdr3_aa: CASSSRGQGADHGYTF; cdr3_nt: TGTGCCAGCAGTTCAAGGGGGCAGGGGGCAGACCATGGCTACACCTTC
d_call: TRBD2; clone_size: NA; v_call: TRBV6-7; j_call: TRBJ2-3; cdr3_aa: CASSFRSGGKDTQYF; cdr3_nt: TGTGCCAGCAGTTTCCGTAGCGGGGGGAAAGATACGCAGTATTTT
d_call: NA; clone_size: NA; v_call: TRBV19; j_call: TRBJ1-2; cdr3_aa: CASRPSPNRDGYTF; cdr3_nt: TGTGCCAGTAGGCCCAGCCCCAACAGGGATGGCTACACCTTC
d_call: NA; clone_size: NA; v_call: TRBV5-6; j_call: TRBJ1-5; cdr3_aa: CASSFSGRGGNQPQHF; cdr3_nt: TGTGCCAGCAGCTTTTCCGGGAGGGGTGGCAATCAGCCCCAGCATTTT
d_call: NA; clone_size: NA; v_call: TRBV27; j_call: TRBJ1-5; cdr3_aa: CASSLVPGGQPQHF; cdr3_nt: TGTGCCAGCAGTTTAGTTCCGGGCGGTCAGCCCCAGCATTTT
d_call: NA; clone_size: NA; v_call: TRBV11-2; j_call: TRBJ2-3; cdr3_aa: CASSLRVDTQYF; cdr3_nt: TGTGCCAGCAGCCTCCGGGTCGATACGCAGTATTTT
d_call: TRBD1; clone_size: few; v_call: TRBV5-1; j_call: TRBJ1-5; cdr3_aa: CASSLWTGQPQHF; cdr3_nt: TGCGCCAGCAGCTTGTGGACAGGACAGCCCCAGCATTTT
d_call: NA; clone_size: NA; v_call: TRBV5-1; j_call: TRBJ2-5; cdr3_aa: CASSLGGGAEETQYF; cdr3_nt: TGCGCCAGCAGCTTAGGTGGGGGGGCGGAAGAGACCCAGTACTTC
d_call: TRBD1; clone_size: once; v_call: TRBV5-4; j_call: TRBJ1-6; cdr3_aa: CASSSPGTAYSPLHF; cdr3_nt: TGTGCCAGCAGCTCCCCCGGGACAGCTTATTCACCCCTCCACTTT
d_call: NA; clone_size: NA; v_call: TRBV5-1; j_call: TRBJ2-3; cdr3_aa: CASSLRPSDTQYF; cdr3_nt: TGCGCCAGCAGCTTAAGGCCGTCAGATACGCAGTATTTT
d_call: TRBD1; clone_size: NA; v_call: TRBV29-1; j_call: TRBJ2-1; cdr3_aa: CSGSRDSAYNEQFF; cdr3_nt: TGCAGCGGGAGCCGGGACAGTGCCTACAATGAGCAGTTCTTC
d_call: TRBD1; clone_size: NA; v_call: TRBV27; j_call: TRBJ2-1; cdr3_aa: CASSFVTGGHLDEQFF; cdr3_nt: TGTGCCAGCAGTTTCGTGACAGGGGGACACCTCGATGAGCAGTTCTTC
d_call: NA; clone_size: NA; v_call: TRBV12-3/TRBV12-4; j_call: TRBJ2-7; cdr3_aa: CASSLGEEQYF; cdr3_nt: TGTGCCAGCAGTTTGGGGGAGGAGCAGTACTTC
d_call: NA; clone_size: NA; v_call: TRBV6-6; j_call: TRBJ2-7; cdr3_aa: CASTDTSLSYEQYF; cdr3_nt: TGTGCCAGCACAGACACCAGTCTCTCCTACGAGCAGTACTTC
d_call: TRBD1; clone_size: NA; v_call: TRBV7-8; j_call: TRBJ2-2; cdr3_aa: CASSPRGQGRTGELFF; cdr3_nt: TGTGCCAGCAGCCCCCGGGGACAGGGTAGAACCGGGGAGCTGTTTTTT
d_call: NA; clone_size: few; v_call: TRBV5-1; j_call: TRBJ1-4; cdr3_aa: CASSLELLATNEKLFF; cdr3_nt: TGCGCCAGCAGCTTGGAGTTACTTGCAACTAATGAAAAACTGTTTTTT
d_call: NA; clone_size: NA; v_call: TRBV5-1; j_call: TRBJ1-5; cdr3_aa: CASRGNSNQPQHF; cdr3_nt: TGCGCCAGCAGGGGTAACAGCAATCAGCCCCAGCATTTT
d_call: NA; clone_size: NA; v_call: TRBV6-4; j_call: TRBJ2-2; cdr3_aa: CASSDSIGDTGELFF; cdr3_nt: TGTGCCAGCAGTGACTCGATCGGGGACACCGGGGAGCTGTTTTTT
d_call: TRBD1; clone_size: once; v_call: TRBV28; j_call: TRBJ1-1; cdr3_aa: CASDRGPEAFF; cdr3_nt: TGTGCCAGCGACAGGGGACCTGAAGCTTTCTTT
d_call: NA; clone_size: NA; v_call: TRBV6-4; j_call: TRBJ1-5; cdr3_aa: CASSETGTRLPQHF; cdr3_nt: TGTGCCAGCAGTGAAACAGGGACTAGGCTGCCCCAGCATTTT
d_call: TRBD1; clone_size: once; v_call: TRBV15; j_call: TRBJ1-5; cdr3_aa: CATSVPPGTGARQPQHF; cdr3_nt: TGTGCCACCAGCGTCCCCCCCGGGACAGGGGCGAGGCAGCCCCAGCATTTT
d_call: NA; clone_size: NA; v_call: TRBV19; j_call: TRBJ1-6; cdr3_aa: CASSPSSAPTLHF; cdr3_nt: TGTGCCAGTAGCCCAAGCAGTGCCCCGACCCTCCACTTT
d_call: TRBD1; clone_size: NA; v_call: TRBV28; j_call: TRBJ1-5; cdr3_aa: CASSLIGRGRGNQPQHF; cdr3_nt: TGTGCCAGCAGTTTAATAGGCAGGGGGCGAGGCAATCAGCCCCAGCATTTT
d_call: NA; clone_size: once; v_call: TRBV2; j_call: TRBJ1-1; cdr3_aa: CARSGSQGAFF; cdr3_nt: TGTGCCAGATCCGGATCCCAGGGGGCTTTCTTT
d_call: NA; clone_size: NA; v_call: TRBV9; j_call: TRBJ1-2; cdr3_aa: CASSVDPYGYTF; cdr3_nt: TGTGCCAGCAGCGTAGATCCCTATGGCTACACCTTC
d_call: NA; clone_size: NA; v_call: TRBV3-1/TRBV3-2; j_call: TRBJ1-4; cdr3_aa: CASSQAVDGREKLFF; cdr3_nt: TGTGCCAGCAGCCAAGCAGTAGATGGGCGGGAAAAACTGTTTTTT
d_call: TRBD1; clone_size: NA; v_call: TRBV5-1; j_call: TRBJ1-4; cdr3_aa: CASSLIQGGNEKLFF; cdr3_nt: TGCGCCAGCAGCTTGATACAGGGGGGGAATGAAAAACTGTTTTTT